The T cell receptor beta chain under discussion was sequenced for a study of a mutant IDH1 vaccine in newly diagnosed glioma. For the study at large: Beginning 4-6 weeks after radiotherapy alone, or with temozolomide cycles, vaccination took place. Most patients had received both radiotherapy and temozolomide, the prior options being radiotherapy, temozolomide, or both. The study held visit V12 at week 35 and visit V13 at week 47.

Findings and caveats of the study: Apparently unrelated to pseudoprogression were changes in the top peripheral T cell clonotypes.

This clone was observed a few times. The antigen is undetermined. Data came from immunoSEQ multiplex PCR; TCRdb stores just in-frame clones and leaves some out. This sample has tens of thousands of clones, with 88% found just once. Documented time point: week 35, safety follow-up. Mutant IDH1 20-mer peptide, at 300 ug, made up each vaccine dose, with topical imiquimod. This CDR3 has 15 residues. CDR1 is MGHRA, CDR2 YSYEKL, per germline. The ends lost 1 base at V and 7 bases at J; junction bases unmatched: 7. The material sequenced was PBMCs, taken from a glioma patient whose treatment included an IDH1 peptide vaccine. The TCR was taken from a woman in her 40s with glioma. This chain links TRBV4-1 with TRBJ1-1; TRBD1 aligns across 9 bases. The CDR3 nucleotides read TGCGCCAGCAGCCAAGGGGGAGGACAGGGGCGTGAAGCTTTCTTT. It translates to CASSQGGGQGREAFF.